One sample yielded the 21 T cell receptor beta chains listed below, sequenced in a study of blood T cell repertoires in COVID-19 (dated by TCRdb to the early 2020s). To prepare the library, the immunoSEQ multiplex PCR assay was applied. TCRdb holds this immuneACCESS table with in-frame rearrangements only. Some clones are missing; in checked studies, unresolved V genes explain under half, and the rest has no known cause. The sample table shows over 95,000 clones, and about 88% are seen once. Roughly 8.9% of the sample is taken by the ten largest. Sequencing was carried out using peripheral blood. The source is a woman aged 70-85 years who had recovered from COVID-19.

The J gene is TRBJ1-6, the V gene TRBV28, with D tentatively TRBD1 (5 bases). The CDR3 has 16 amino acids. Germline-derived CDR1 and CDR2 are MDHEN and SYDVKM. Between the trimmed V and J ends, which lost 2 bases and 9 bases, there was a span of 17 bases. CDR3 loop: CASSLIGLGQGSPLHF. The CDR3 region has the DNA TGTGCCAGCAGTTTAATAGGGTTAGGTCAGGGTTCACCCCTCCACTTT.

The chain employs TRBV6-2 or TRBV6-3 and TRBJ2-7; D possibly corresponds to TRBD2 (5 bases). CDR1 and CDR2 from the germline V gene are MNHEY and SVGEGT. The V and J ends lost 2 bases and 6 bases respectively, with 8 bases between them. This CDR3 spans 12 amino acids. The DNA for the CDR3 is TGTGCCAGCAGTTACGGTGCGGGCGAGCAGTACTTC. Its translation: CASSYGAGEQYF.

The rearrangement uses TRBV11-2 and TRBJ2-1; 7 bases align to TRBD2. The CDR3 loop spans 18 amino acids. V was pared by 5 bases and J by 7 bases, with 20 bases of the junction left unmatched. CDR1 and CDR2 (germline): SGHAT, FQNNGV. The CDR3 loop reads CASSQMVAGLGYWNEQFF. The CDR3, as DNA: TGTGCCAGCAGCCAGATGGTGGCCGGACTAGGATATTGGAATGAGCAGTTCTTC. The variable domain in full, completed from reference TRBV11-2 and TRBJ2-1, reads EAGVAQSPRYKIIEKRQSVAFWCNPISGHATLYWYQQILGQGPKLLIQFQNNGVVDDSQLPKDRFSAERLKGVDSTLKIQPAKLEDSAVYLCASSQMVAGLGYWNEQFFGPGTRLTVL.

CDR3 DNA: TGTGCCAGCAGTTGTTGGCGGACTTTACCCTACAATGAGCAGTTCTTC. Translated, it gives CASSCWRTLPYNEQFF. This chain connects TRBV6-8 to TRBJ2-1; perhaps TRBD2 as D (5 bases). This CDR3 has 16 residues. V lost 4 bases to trimming and J lost 2 bases, with 15 bases between them. Germline V gene data show CDR1 as MNHGY and CDR2 as SAAAGT.

This chain connects TRBV6-2 or TRBV6-3 to TRBJ2-5; 7 positions agree with TRBD2. The V gene's germline CDR1 is MNHEY and CDR2 SVGEGT. CDR3 size: 15 residues. J lost 1 base, V lost 4 bases, and 6 bases had no gene match. CDR3 DNA: TGTGCCAGCAGTTCTCCCCCGGGGGGCCAAGAGACCCAGTACTTC. Translated: CASSSPPGGQETQYF.

In this sample, this clone turned up many times. The chain couples TRBV6-4 to TRBJ2-1, with TRBD2 identical over 11 bases. With V trimmed by 0 bases and J by 3 bases, 1 base remained unmatched. Germline V gene lookup returns CDR1 MRHNA and CDR2 SNTAGT. The CDR3 extends over 16 amino acids. CDR3 residues: CASSDSGTSGYNEQFF. CDR3 bases: TGTGCCAGCAGTGACTCGGGGACTAGCGGCTACAATGAGCAGTTCTTC.

The V call is TRBV19, the J call TRBJ2-3, with 16 bases identical to TRBD2. Germline values: CDR1 LNHDA, CDR2 SQIVND (reference sequence). Trimming at V came to 7 bases and at J to 14 bases, leaving 6 bases not matched to a gene. CDR3 length: 13 amino acids. The CDR3 DNA reads TGTGCCAGTAAGGGGACTAGCGGGGGGGTGTGGTATTTT. Protein: CASKGTSGGVWYF.

The chain carries TRBV6-5 and TRBJ2-5; TRBD2 aligns across 9 bases. Germline CDR1 is MNHEY and CDR2 is SVGAGI. The junction had 6 bases not matched to a gene; V was cut back by 6 bases and J by 4 bases. The CDR3 loop spans 14 amino acids. DNA for the CDR3: TGTGCCAGCAGGGGGAATAGCGGGAGAGAGACCCAGTACTTC. Amino acids: CASRGNSGRETQYF.

The rearrangement links TRBV9 to TRBJ1-1; no definite D call. V shed 0 bases and J shed 8 bases, with 14 bases lying between them. The CDR3 is 14 residues long. Germline V gives CDR1 SGDLS, CDR2 YYNGEE. The CDR3 sequence: CASSVVPSEGEAFF. CDR3 coding DNA: TGTGCCAGCAGCGTAGTGCCCTCGGAGGGCGAAGCTTTCTTT. Drawing the rest from reference TRBV9 and TRBJ1-1, the complete variable domain is DSGVTQTPKHLITATGQRVTLRCSPRSGDLSVYWYQQSLDQGLQFLIQYYNGEERAKGNILERFSAQQFPDLHSELNLSSLELGDSALYFCASSVVPSEGEAFFGQGTRLTVV.

The chain carries TRBV6-5 and TRBJ2-7; D possibly corresponds to TRBD2 (6 bases). V lost 5 bases and J 0 bases, leaving 14 bases between the germline ends. Germline CDR1 MNHEY, CDR2 SVGAGI. The CDR3 contains 15 residues. CDR3 region: CASSPTTSGSYEQYF. The DNA of the CDR3 is TGTGCCAGCAGTCCAACGACTAGTGGCTCCTACGAGCAGTACTTC.

The chain is built from TRBV5-1 and TRBJ2-7, with 11 bases that match TRBD2. After removal of 4 bases from V and 2 bases from J, the junction contained 5 bases not matched to a gene. Germline CDR1 reads SGHRS; CDR2 reads YFSETQ. The CDR3 consists of 15 residues. The CDR3 reads CASSQLSGRAYEQYF. Written as DNA, the CDR3 is TGCGCCAGCAGCCAACTTAGCGGGAGGGCCTACGAGCAGTACTTC.

The gene calls are TRBV7-3 and TRBJ1-3; 9 bases line up with TRBD1. Germline CDR1 SGHTA, CDR2 FQGTGA. V was clipped by 3 bases and J by 8 bases; unmatched bases: 5. The CDR3 covers 14 residues. The CDR3 is CASSFRTGVDTIYF. Here the CDR3 DNA reads TGTGCCAGCAGCTTTCGGACAGGGGTCGACACCATATATTTT.

The rearrangement uses TRBV6-6 and TRBJ1-2, with 9 nucleotides matching TRBD1. The CDR3 runs to 15 residues. With V trimmed by 5 bases and J by 1 base, 5 bases remained unmatched. Germline values: CDR1 MNHNY, CDR2 SVGAGI (reference sequence). This chain's CDR3 is CASSGDRGGNYGYTF. CDR3 sequence (DNA): TGTGCCAGCAGTGGAGACAGGGGGGGTAACTATGGCTACACCTTC.

This chain uses TRBV5-4 with TRBJ2-1, with 7 bases fitting TRBD2. The CDR3 totals 15 residues. Germline-derived CDR1 and CDR2 are SGHNT and YYREEE (reference sequence). After removal of 0 bases from V and 5 bases from J, the junction contained 5 bases not matched to a gene. The CDR3 spells CASSLAGTTHNEQFF. CDR3 DNA: TGTGCCAGCAGCTTGGCCGGGACTACCCACAATGAGCAGTTCTTC.

The chain joins TRBV28 to TRBJ1-5, with D possibly matching TRBD1 (5 bases). Germline loops: CDR1 MDHEN, CDR2 SYDVKM. Trimming stripped 6 bases from V and 0 bases from J, with 18 bases between. This CDR3 comprises 17 residues. The CDR3 DNA follows: TGTGCCAGCAGCCTAAGGCTGGGACTCTATAGCAATCAGCCCCAGCATTTT. It translates to CASSLRLGLYSNQPQHF. The full variable domain, completed using reference TRBV28 and TRBJ1-5, is DVKVTQSSRYLVKRTGEKVFLECVQDMDHENMFWYRQDPGLGLRLIYFSYDVKMKEKGDIPEGYSVSREKKERFSLILESASTNQTSMYLCASSLRLGLYSNQPQHFGDGTRLSIL.

The chain employs TRBV19 and TRBJ2-3; tentatively, D is TRBD1 (6 bases). V shed 3 bases and J shed 4 bases, with 8 bases lying between them. Germline-derived CDR1 and CDR2 are LNHDA and SQIVND (reference sequence). The CDR3 covers 13 residues. CDR3 residues: CASSIRQADTQYF. The CDR3 DNA sequence: TGTGCCAGTAGTATCCGACAGGCAGATACGCAGTATTTT.

V and J are TRBV7-2 and TRBJ1-1; the match to TRBD1 covers 8 bases. Trimming cost V 6 bases and J 0 bases; bases outside gene matches: 3. Germline values: CDR1 SGHTA, CDR2 FQGNSA. The CDR3 runs to 14 residues. CDR3 nucleotides: TGTGCCAGCAGACGACAGGGGATGAACACTGAAGCTTTCTTT. It encodes CASRRQGMNTEAFF.

The chain has TRBV30 and TRBJ1-2, with D maybe TRBD1 (6 bases). Looked up from germline, CDR1 is GTSNPN and CDR2 is SVGIG (reference sequence). The CDR3 is 16 residues long. Deletions cut 0 bases from V and 5 bases from J, with 19 bases between. The CDR3 here is CAWSVGGWGSGYGYTF. The DNA of the CDR3 is TGTGCCTGGAGTGTAGGGGGATGGGGCAGTGGGTATGGCTACACCTTC.

This rearrangement joins TRBV6-2 or TRBV6-3 to TRBJ2-3; TRBD1 matches at 9 bases. The CDR3 has 16 residues. Losses at the gene ends were 2 bases for V and 0 bases for J; bases not matched to a gene: 3. Germline values: CDR1 MNHEY, CDR2 SVGEGT. CDR3 in DNA: TGTGCCAGCAGTTACGACAGGGGGTCTAGCACAGATACGCAGTATTTT. Its translation is CASSYDRGSSTDTQYF.

This chain links TRBV23-1 with TRBJ1-2; 10 positions agree with TRBD1. TRBV23-1 is an open reading frame whose function is uncertain. This CDR3 spans 19 amino acids. Trimming took 4 bases from V and 1 from J; bases not matched to a gene: 15. CDR3 region: CASSPLRDRGYSLNYGYTF. In nucleotides, the CDR3 is TGCGCCAGCAGTCCGTTGCGGGACAGGGGCTACTCCCTTAACTATGGCTACACCTTC.

V usage is TRBV28 and J usage is TRBJ1-3; TRBD1 might be the D (6 bases). The CDR3 is 16 residues long. V was shortened by 7 bases and J by 3 bases, with 19 bases between the two germline ends. CDR1 is MDHEN and CDR2 is SYDVKM in the germline V gene. CDR3 in DNA: TGTGCCAGCACCATGACAGGATTCACTAGTGGAAACACCATATATTTT. This gives the protein CASTMTGFTSGNTIYF.